Below are 20 T cell receptor beta chains sequenced from a single sample in a study of CD8 T cells in Susac syndrome. Random hexamers served to reverse transcribe roughly 0.45 to 1 ug RNA. Each CDR3 protein gets one entry after TCRdb re-called the immunoSEQ multiplex PCR reads with MiXCR. Here the sample spans about 290,000 distinct CDR3 sequences, approximately 85% being singletons. Material for sequencing was CD8+ T cells from PBMCs. These receptors were taken from a human donor with multiple sclerosis.

The rearrangement joins TRBV5-4 to TRBJ1-3; D is unclear. Germline CDR1 SGHNT, CDR2 YYREEE (reference sequence). The CDR3 is 15 amino acids. Trimming took 4 bases from V and 0 from J, leaving 11 bases between them. CDR3 protein: CASSPGRYSGNTIYF. Here the CDR3 DNA reads TGTGCCAGCAGCCCTGGACGGTACTCTGGAAACACCATATATTTT. The variable domain in full, with the rest retrieved from reference TRBV5-4 and TRBJ1-3, is ETGVTQSPTHLIKTRGQQVTLRCSSQSGHNTVSWYQQALGQGPQFIFQYYREEENGRGNFPPRFSGLQFPNYSSELNVNALELDDSALYLCASSPGRYSGNTIYFGEGSWLTVV.

This clonotype was observed a single time. This chain connects TRBV29-1 to TRBJ2-5, with 7 bases matching TRBD1. J gave up 1 base and V 1 base, and 12 bases lay outside the gene matches. The CDR3 runs 17 residues. Germline CDR1 SQVTM, CDR2 ANQGSEA. This chain's CDR3 is CSVEAFRQGRFQETQYF. As DNA, the CDR3 is TGCAGCGTTGAAGCCTTTAGACAGGGAAGGTTCCAAGAGACCCAGTACTTC.

The chain combines TRBV11-1 with TRBJ2-7, with D tentatively TRBD1 (6 bases). Trimming cost V 1 base and J 0 bases, with 16 bases left between them. The germline V gene has CDR1 SGHAT and CDR2 FQDESV (reference sequence). The CDR3 totals 17 residues. Written as DNA, the CDR3 is TGTGCCAGCAGCTTAGGGACCGACAGGCCGAGCTCCTACGAGCAGTACTTC. It translates to CASSLGTDRPSSYEQYF. The full variable domain, in which reference TRBV11-1 and TRBJ2-7 provide the parts outside the CDR3, is EAEVAQSPRYKITEKSQAVAFWCDPISGHATLYWYRQILGQGPELLVQFQDESVVDDSQLPKDRFSAERLKGVDSTLKIQPAELGDSAMYLCASSLGTDRPSSYEQYFGPGTRLTVT.

The CDR3 nucleotides are TGTGCCAGCAGCTTAGAACAGGGTGCCGCGAGCTATGGCTACACCTTC. This encodes CASSLEQGAASYGYTF. V gene TRBV7-6 combines with J gene TRBJ1-2; maybe TRBD1 (6 bases). The germline gives CDR1 SGHVS, CDR2 FNYEAQ. V was shortened by 1 base and J by 4 bases, with 16 bases between the two germline ends. The CDR3 spans 16 residues. Complete variable domain (other parts from reference TRBV7-6 and TRBJ1-2): GAGVSQSPRYKVTKRGQDVALRCDPISGHVSLYWYRQALGQGPEFLTYFNYEAQQDKSGLPNDRFSAERPEGSISTLTIQRTEQRDSAMYRCASSLEQGAASYGYTFGSGTRLTVV.

The chain joins TRBV15 to TRBJ2-1, with a possible D match to TRBD1 (6 bases). The CDR3 length is 15 residues. With 5 bases removed from V and 5 bases from J, the gap between germline ends came to 16 bases. Germline V gene sequence: CDR1 LNHNV, CDR2 YYDKDF (reference sequence). The CDR3 nucleotides are TGTGCCACCAGCTGGCGCGGACAGTTCAACAATGAGCAGTTCTTC. This gives the protein CATSWRGQFNNEQFF.

The chain uses TRBV4-1 and TRBJ1-1; D is unresolved. Between the trimmed V and J ends, which lost 1 base and 2 bases, there was a span of 8 bases. CDR1 and CDR2 (germline): MGHRA, YSYEKL. The CDR3 has 14 residues. CDR3 DNA sequence: TGCGCCAGCAGCCAAGTTCCCTCAAACACTGAAGCTTTCTTT. The encoded protein is CASSQVPSNTEAFF.

The chain has TRBV20-1 and TRBJ2-1, with TRBD1 as a possible D gene (6 bases). CDR3 length: 16 residues. Deletions cut 0 bases from V and 5 bases from J, with 17 bases between. Per the germline V gene, CDR1 is DFQATT and CDR2 is SNEGSKA (reference sequence). The CDR3 DNA reads as TGCAGTGCTAGAGATACAGGGACGTCTATCGACAATGAGCAGTTCTTC. Amino acids: CSARDTGTSIDNEQFF.

The rearrangement uses TRBV7-8 and TRBJ2-5, with 9 bases that match TRBD1. In germline, CDR1 is SGHVS, CDR2 FQNEAQ. The CDR3 covers 18 residues. V gave up 6 bases and J gave up 6 bases; unmatched junction bases: 20. The CDR3: CASRDGRALGQGSKTQYF. The CDR3 DNA is TGTGCCAGCAGAGATGGGCGGGCATTGGGACAGGGATCGAAGACCCAGTACTTC.

The chain couples TRBV29-1 to TRBJ2-1; D call uncertain. This CDR3 comprises 11 residues. Germline V gene lookup returns CDR1 SQVTM and CDR2 ANQGSEA. The V end was cut by 6 bases, the J end by 9 bases, with 12 bases between. Here the CDR3 DNA reads TGCAGCGTCCTAGGTGTAGCTGAGCAGTTCTTC. This translates into CSVLGVAEQFF.

The chain employs TRBV28 and TRBJ1-4; D not resolved. The CDR3 runs to 17 residues. CDR1 and CDR2 from the germline V gene are MDHEN and SYDVKM. The germline V and J ends were trimmed by 7 bases and 0 bases, with 18 bases remaining between them. The CDR3 DNA is TGTGCCAGCATTCCGGGTCACCTATTTGCAACTAATGAAAAACTGTTTTTT. This sequence encodes CASIPGHLFATNEKLFF.

The V and J genes are TRBV19 and TRBJ1-6, with D possibly TRBD1 on 6 matching bases. CDR3 length equals 13 residues. Trimming took off 2 bases at V and 7 bases at J, with 6 bases between the two ends. CDR1 and CDR2 from the germline V gene are LNHDA and SQIVND (reference sequence). The CDR3 here is CASSIQGNSPLHF. DNA for the CDR3: TGTGCCAGTAGTATACAGGGGAATTCACCCCTCCACTTT.

DNA of the CDR3: TGTGCCAGCAGTCTGGGACTAGCGGGAGATCAGGGTGAGCAGTTCTTC. Translated, it gives CASSLGLAGDQGEQFF. The gene calls are TRBV5-6 and TRBJ2-1; 14 positions match TRBD2. The V segment lost 5 bases and the J segment 9 bases; nucleotides outside the gene matches: 10. In germline, CDR1 is SGHDT, CDR2 YYEEEE. This CDR3 contains 16 residues.

CDR3 region: CAGSGGANYGYTF. The CDR3 DNA reads as TGTGCCGGTTCTGGCGGAGCTAACTATGGCTACACCTTC. J is TRBJ1-2 and V is TRBV28; D ambiguous. Germline CDR1 is MDHEN and CDR2 is SYDVKM. The CDR3 spans 13 residues. The V and J ends lost 11 bases and 0 bases respectively, with 13 bases between them.

The chain carries TRBV7-9 and TRBJ2-1; 8 bases line up with TRBD2. In germline, CDR1 is SEHNR, CDR2 FQNEAQ (reference sequence). This CDR3 has 17 amino acids. The J segment lost 8 bases and the V segment lost 0 bases, leaving 12 bases of the junction unmatched. The CDR3 reads CASSLARGTSFIDEQFF. DNA for the CDR3: TGTGCCAGCAGCTTAGCTCGCGGGACTAGTTTTATCGATGAGCAGTTCTTC.

This clonotype was found a few times. CDR3 residues: CASSFRYYEQYF. The CDR3 DNA reads TGTGCCAGCAGCTTCCGTTACTACGAGCAGTACTTC. The chain has TRBV11-2 and TRBJ2-7; D remains unclear. Trimming took 3 bases from V and 3 from J, leaving 6 bases between them. The length of the CDR3 is 12 residues. The germline V gene has CDR1 SGHAT and CDR2 FQNNGV.

The chain uses TRBV15 and TRBJ2-1; 8 bases map to TRBD1. The V gene's germline CDR1 is LNHNV and CDR2 YYDKDF (reference sequence). Trimming took 1 base from V and 5 from J; bases not matched to a gene: 7. The CDR3 consists of 16 residues. CDR3 protein: CATSRGRDRYNNEQFF. In DNA, the CDR3 is TGTGCCACCAGCAGAGGAAGGGACAGGTATAACAATGAGCAGTTCTTC. Full variable domain (remainder filled in from reference TRBV15 and TRBJ2-1): DAMVIQNPRYQVTQFGKPVTLSCSQTLNHNVMYWYQQKSSQAPKLLFHYYDKDFNNEADTPDNFQSRRPNTSFCFLDIRSPGLGDTAMYLCATSRGRDRYNNEQFFGPGTRLTVL.

The genes are TRBV11-2 and TRBJ2-3; TRBD2 matches 9 bases. Germline CDR1 reads SGHAT; CDR2 reads FQNNGV. The CDR3 length is 15 residues. V was pared by 6 bases and J by 6 bases, with 10 bases of the junction left unmatched. The CDR3 protein is CASRDGLARRDTQYF. The CDR3 DNA is TGTGCCAGCAGGGATGGACTAGCGCGCCGCGATACGCAGTATTTT.

The chain carries TRBV29-1 and TRBJ1-5; no definite D call. V was pared by 6 bases and J by 0 bases, with 12 bases between. The CDR3 has 14 amino acids. CDR1 and CDR2 from the germline V gene are SQVTM and ANQGSEA. In DNA, the CDR3 is TGCAGCGTCGTAGACACATATAGCAATCAGCCCCAGCATTTT. Amino acid sequence: CSVVDTYSNQPQHF.

Concerning this clonotype: One junction end does not reproduce the germline sequence, and a read error may be involved. J is TRBJ2-7 and V is TRBV7-9, with 11 bases matching TRBD2. The CDR3 is 15 residues long. Germline V gives CDR1 SEHNR, CDR2 FQNEAQ (reference sequence). CDR3 sequence: CASSVAGGTSYEQYF. CDR3 in DNA: TGTGCCAGCAGCGTAGCGGGAGGGACCTCCTACGAGCAGTACTTC.

The chain joins TRBV5-4 to TRBJ2-2, with D possibly matching TRBD1 (6 bases). The germline gives CDR1 SGHNT, CDR2 YYREEE (reference sequence). This CDR3 spans 15 amino acids. The V and J ends lost 1 base and 2 bases respectively, with 9 bases between them. The CDR3 nucleotides are TGTGCCAGCAGCTTGATGGGACACAACACCGGGGAGCTGTTTTTT. Translating it yields CASSLMGHNTGELFF. Filled out from reference TRBV5-4 and TRBJ2-2, the complete variable domain reads ETGVTQSPTHLIKTRGQQVTLRCSSQSGHNTVSWYQQALGQGPQFIFQYYREEENGRGNFPPRFSGLQFPNYSSELNVNALELDDSALYLCASSLMGHNTGELFFGEGSRLTVL.